Listed here is a single TCR beta chain. What it binds is unknown. A read error may produce the germline difference seen at one junction end. Germline CDR1 reads GTSNPN; CDR2 reads SVGIG (reference sequence). This CDR3 is 11 amino acids long. This record belongs to a study of T cells in narcolepsy. Study-level background: Donors had narcolepsy type 1 or type 2, or were healthy controls.

The table came from immunoSEQ multiplex PCR; TCRdb's copy has only in-frame clones and leaves some out. The sample shows 32,000 or so clones, 60% to 80% of them seen only once. General study results and limits: Autoreactive HCRT-specific and TRIB2-specific clonotypes were marked in same-patient CSF-versus-blood CD4+ comparisons.

The chain uses TRBV30 and TRBJ1-1; D remains ambiguous. The receptor was isolated from a human donor in good health. The sequenced material came from memory (CD45RA-) CD4+ T cells from blood. The CDR3 loop reads CAWSPLLELIF. The CDR3 DNA reads as TGTGCCTGGAGTCCCCTCCTGGAGTTGATCTTT.